The 21 T cell receptor beta chains below come from one sample, sequenced in a study of T-cell memory formation after mild COVID-19. TCRdb passed the 5' RACE reads through MiXCR, listing each CDR3 protein once. The profile shows tens of thousands of distinct CDR3 sequences, 9.5% to 15% of them singletons. Sequenced sample: PBMCs or a T cell subset sorted from them (not recorded which). Receptors originate from a man aged 18 to 30 who had mild COVID-19 (a few samples of this study predate the infection). Cell type and time point are not known.

The rearrangement uses TRBV5-6 and TRBJ2-7; D remains ambiguous. Per the germline V gene, CDR1 is SGHDT and CDR2 is YYEEEE. This CDR3 region has 13 residues. The germline V and J ends were trimmed by 0 bases and 2 bases, with 6 bases remaining between them. The CDR3 here is CASSLDTTYEQYF. As DNA, the CDR3 is TGTGCCAGCAGCTTGGATACAACCTACGAGCAGTACTTC.

This clonotype was observed many times. In DNA form, the CDR3 reads TGTGCCAGCAGTTACAGCGGGGGGGGGGAGACCCAGTACTTC. This gives the protein CASSYSGGGETQYF. The rearrangement joins TRBV6-5 to TRBJ2-5, with 10 bases identical to TRBD2. The CDR3 totals 14 residues. Unmatched junction bases numbered 2, after V lost 2 bases and J lost 5 bases. CDR1 MNHEY and CDR2 SVGAGI come from the germline V gene.

V usage is TRBV5-4 and J usage is TRBJ2-1; no clear D. Germline CDR1 and CDR2: SGHNT and YYREEE (reference sequence). V was cut by 2 bases and J by 6 bases, with 12 bases left in between. There are 14 residues in the CDR3. CDR3 bases: TGTGCCAGCAGCTTCGGACCTGGGATCAATGAGCAGTTCTTC. Encoded protein: CASSFGPGINEQFF.

In regard to this clonotype: A read error may produce the germline difference seen at one junction end. The genes are TRBV4-2 and TRBJ2-7; D possibly corresponds to TRBD2 (5 bases). The CDR3 spans 14 residues. Germline CDR1 LGHNA, CDR2 YNFKEQ. The CDR3 sequence: CASSPNPGSYEQYF. The CDR3 DNA follows: TGTGCCAGCAGCCCAAACCCGGGATCCTATGAGCAGTACTTC.

The rearrangement joins TRBV27 to TRBJ2-3, with D possibly called TRBD1 or TRBD2 (6 bases each). Germline-derived CDR1 and CDR2 are MNHEY and SMNVEV (reference sequence). The CDR3 sequence is 14 residues long. Trimming pared 7 bases from V and 0 bases from J, leaving 11 bases between. The chain's CDR3 is CASMGGTSTDTQYF. The CDR3 bases are TGTGCCAGCATGGGGGGCACTAGCACAGATACGCAGTATTTT.

The genes are TRBV7-3 and TRBJ2-5; D gene unclear. The V end lost 2 bases, the J end lost 1 base, and 11 bases lay between the germline ends. The CDR3 has 15 amino acids. Germline CDR1 reads SGHTA; CDR2 reads FQGTGA. This chain's CDR3 is CASSLGARAQETQYF. In DNA, the CDR3 is TGTGCCAGCAGCTTAGGAGCCCGGGCCCAAGAGACCCAGTACTTC. Using reference TRBV7-3 and TRBJ2-5 for the parts outside the CDR3, the full variable domain is GAGVSQTPSNKVTEKGKYVELRCDPISGHTALYWYRQSLGQGPEFLIYFQGTGAADDSGLPNDRFFAVRPEGSVSTLKIQRTERGDSAVYLCASSLGARAQETQYFGPGTRLLVL.

The chain joins TRBV27 to TRBJ2-4; D may be TRBD1 or TRBD2 (6 bases each). Trimming left V 2 bases short and J 10 bases short, with 15 bases between. This CDR3 has 14 residues. Looked up from germline, CDR1 is MNHEY and CDR2 is SMNVEV (reference sequence). The CDR3 reads CASSLGGPKTIQYF. DNA for the CDR3: TGTGCCAGCAGTTTAGGGGGGCCCAAAACTATTCAGTACTTC.

This chain joins TRBV6-5 and TRBJ2-5; no definite D call. The CDR3 extends over 13 amino acids. Trimming cost V 2 bases and J 5 bases, with 9 bases left between them. The V gene's germline CDR1 is MNHEY and CDR2 SVGAGI. CDR3 sequence: CASSYLAGETQYF. CDR3 nucleotides: TGTGCCAGCAGTTACCTGGCTGGTGAGACCCAGTACTTC.

The V and J genes are TRBV11-2 and TRBJ2-5, with a weak D call TRBD2 (5 bases). CDR3 length equals 13 residues. The V end lost 5 bases, the J end lost 5 bases, and 12 bases lay between the germline ends. Germline assignment: CDR1 SGHAT and CDR2 FQNNGV. This chain's CDR3 is CASSQASGETQYF. Here the CDR3 DNA reads TGTGCCAGCAGCCAGGCTTCGGGGGAGACCCAGTACTTC. The full variable domain, with the rest looked up from reference TRBV11-2 and TRBJ2-5, is EAGVAQSPRYKIIEKRQSVAFWCNPISGHATLYWYQQILGQGPKLLIQFQNNGVVDDSQLPKDRFSAERLKGVDSTLKIQPAKLEDSAVYLCASSQASGETQYFGPGTRLLVL.

This clonotype was seen ten or more times. The CDR3 loop is CASSLGTSGNEQFF. The CDR3 nucleotides read TGCGCCAGCAGCTTGGGGACTAGCGGCAATGAGCAGTTCTTC. The genes are TRBV5-1 and TRBJ2-1, with TRBD2 matching 10 bases. This CDR3 contains 14 residues. The germline gives CDR1 SGHRS, CDR2 YFSETQ. The V gene end was trimmed by 0 bases and the J gene end by 6 bases; junction bases not matched to a gene: 0.

This clonotype was counted at least ten times. The chain links TRBV6-6 to TRBJ2-5; maybe TRBD2 (6 bases). In germline, CDR1 is MNHNY, CDR2 SVGAGI (reference sequence). V was clipped by 6 bases and J by 5 bases, with 16 bases between them. The CDR3 extends over 14 amino acids. CDR3 DNA sequence: TGTGCCAGCAGCCTAAGACCCGCGGGGGAGACCCAGTACTTC. Amino acid sequence: CASSLRPAGETQYF.

The chain is built from TRBV27 and TRBJ1-4; no reliable D call. CDR1 is MNHEY, CDR2 SMNVEV, per germline (reference sequence). The V end lost 7 bases, the J end lost 7 bases, and 16 bases lay between the germline ends. The CDR3 consists of 14 residues. In DNA form, the CDR3 reads TGTGCCAGCAAGCCGGAAGGGCTTTTTGAAAAACTGTTTTTT. It is translated as CASKPEGLFEKLFF.

This sequence joins TRBV3-1 and TRBJ1-2; TRBD1 might be the D (5 bases). Between the trimmed V and J ends, which lost 0 bases and 3 bases, there was a span of 8 bases. Per germline, CDR1 LGHDT and CDR2 YNNKEL (reference sequence). The CDR3 covers 14 residues. The CDR3 nucleotides are TGTGCCAGCAGCCAAGATTCGACAGACTATGGCTACACCTTC. This gives the protein CASSQDSTDYGYTF. The whole variable domain, remainder taken from reference TRBV3-1 and TRBJ1-2, is DTAVSQTPKYLVTQMGNDKSIKCEQNLGHDTMYWYKQDSKKFLKIMFSYNNKELIINETVPNRFSPKSPDKAHLNLHINSLELGDSAVYFCASSQDSTDYGYTFGSGTRLTVV.

There are a few counts of this clonotype. This chain links TRBV9 with TRBJ2-5, with a tentative D call TRBD2 (7 bases). The CDR3 sequence is 14 residues long. Germline V gives CDR1 SGDLS, CDR2 YYNGEE. V dropped 0 bases and J dropped 5 bases, with 11 bases sitting between them. The CDR3 region has the DNA TGTGCCAGCAGCGTAGAGGGGGGGGCCGAGACCCAGTACTTC. Translating gives CASSVEGGAETQYF. Combining the CDR3 with reference TRBV9 and TRBJ2-5 gives the whole variable domain DSGVTQTPKHLITATGQRVTLRCSPRSGDLSVYWYQQSLDQGLQFLIQYYNGEERAKGNILERFSAQQFPDLHSELNLSSLELGDSALYFCASSVEGGAETQYFGPGTRLLVL.

The chain has TRBV5-1 and TRBJ2-6, with D unclear. The CDR3 contains 18 residues. V was pared by 0 bases and J by 2 bases, with 15 bases between. Looked up from germline, CDR1 is SGHRS and CDR2 is YFSETQ. The DNA for the CDR3 is TGCGCCAGCAGCTTGGTCCCCCATGTTGTTACTGGGGCCAACGTCCTGACTTTC. This sequence encodes CASSLVPHVVTGANVLTF.

In this sample, this clonotype turned up a few times. In DNA form, the CDR3 reads TGTGCCAGCAGCTTAGTACCCGCCTGGGGGGGGCAAGAGACCCAGTACTTC. Protein: CASSLVPAWGGQETQYF. The chain links TRBV7-2 to TRBJ2-5; 7 nucleotides align to TRBD2. Germline V gene data show CDR1 as SGHTA and CDR2 as FQGNSA. V shed 1 base and J 2 bases; nucleotides not matched to a gene: 10. This CDR3 spans 17 amino acids.

This chain uses TRBV5-4 with TRBJ1-1; 8 bases match TRBD1. V was pared by 5 bases and J by 4 bases, with 1 base of the junction left unmatched. Germline V gene lookup returns CDR1 SGHNT and CDR2 YYREEE (reference sequence). This CDR3 spans 12 amino acids. The CDR3: CASRTGATEAFF. The CDR3 coding sequence is TGTGCCAGCAGGACAGGGGCCACTGAAGCTTTCTTT.

In this sample, this clonotype turned up a few times. The V call is TRBV28, the J call TRBJ2-7, with a possible D match to TRBD2 (5 bases). CDR1 MDHEN and CDR2 SYDVKM come from the germline V gene. V gave up 5 bases and J gave up 1 base, with 12 bases separating them. CDR3 length: 14 residues. CDR3 coding DNA: TGTGCCAGCAGTCCGGGCTCGGGGTCCTACGAGCAGTACGTC. It yields the protein CASSPGSGSYEQYV.

This clonotype occurred a few times. The V call is TRBV5-5, the J call TRBJ2-2; no clear D gene. There are 15 residues in the CDR3. The germline CDR1 and CDR2 sequences are SGHKS and YYEKEE (reference sequence). The V gene lost 2 bases and the J gene lost 0 bases, with 8 bases spanning the gap. This CDR3 reads CASSFLETNTGELFF. For the CDR3, the DNA is TGTGCCAGCAGCTTCCTAGAGACGAACACCGGGGAGCTGTTTTTT.

This clonotype has a count of ten or more. The DNA of the CDR3 is TGCAGTGCTAGAGAGTGGTCTAACTATGGCTACACCTTC. It specifies CSAREWSNYGYTF. The chain uses TRBV20-1 and TRBJ1-2; D remains ambiguous. CDR1 and CDR2 (germline): DFQATT, SNEGSKA (reference sequence). V lost 0 bases to trimming and J lost 0 bases, with 5 bases between them. The CDR3 length is 13 residues.

The rearrangement joins TRBV5-1 to TRBJ2-7, with TRBD1 matching 8 bases. CDR1 SGHRS and CDR2 YFSETQ come from the germline V gene. The junction had 9 bases not matched to a gene; V was cut back by 2 bases and J by 2 bases. The CDR3 length is 16 residues. CDR3 bases: TGCGCCAGCAGCTTTCGGACAGGGTTTTCGCCCTACGAGCAGTACTTC. It specifies CASSFRTGFSPYEQYF.